The 19 T cell receptor beta chains reported below all come from one sample, sequenced in a study of cytomegalovirus exposure and HLA in healthy donors. The PCR employed 60 Vbeta primers together with 13 Jbeta primers. The table came from immunoSEQ multiplex PCR; TCRdb's copy has only in-frame clones and leaves some out. The sample holds more than 85,000 clones, around 63% seen once. Material: PBMCs. The receptors derive from a man aged 25 to 40 in good health and CMV-seronegative.

Remarks on this clone: Compared with germline, one end of the junction differs, possibly owing to a read error. The chain combines TRBV5-4 with TRBJ2-7, with 10 bases fitting TRBD1. Germline CDR1 SGHNT, CDR2 YYREEE (reference sequence). The CDR3 runs to 12 residues. CDR3 in DNA: TGTGCCAGCAGCTTTGAAGGCGGACAGGGGGTATTC. It yields the protein CASSFEGGQGVF.

This clone was seen a few times. This chain uses TRBV15 with TRBJ2-5; 7 bases are shared with TRBD2. The trim removed 0 bases at V and 4 bases at J, leaving 5 bases unmatched. The CDR3 is made up of 15 amino acids. Germline lookup yields CDR1 LNHNV and CDR2 YYDKDF (reference sequence). This chain's CDR3 is CATSRDGGRGETQYF. CDR3 nucleotides: TGTGCCACCAGCAGAGACGGCGGGAGAGGAGAGACCCAGTACTTC. The whole variable domain, remainder taken from reference TRBV15 and TRBJ2-5, is DAMVIQNPRYQVTQFGKPVTLSCSQTLNHNVMYWYQQKSSQAPKLLFHYYDKDFNNEADTPDNFQSRRPNTSFCFLDIRSPGLGDTAMYLCATSRDGGRGETQYFGPGTRLLVL.

This clone showed up just a few times. The rearrangement links TRBV30 to TRBJ2-3; D uncertain. The CDR3 length is 11 residues. Trimming pared 0 bases from V and 6 bases from J, leaving 4 bases between. In germline, CDR1 is GTSNPN, CDR2 SVGIG (reference sequence). The DNA for the CDR3 is TGTGCCTGGAGTGTTCCTGATACGCAGTATTTT. Amino acid sequence: CAWSVPDTQYF.

The chain couples TRBV6-5 to TRBJ2-3; D may be TRBD2 (6 bases). CDR1 and CDR2 from the germline V gene are MNHEY and SVGAGI. The length of the CDR3 is 15 residues. V was trimmed by 9 bases and J by 4 bases, leaving 20 bases between them. The CDR3 here is CASLRSEGLADTQYF. The CDR3 nucleotides are TGTGCCAGTCTTCGTTCGGAGGGGTTGGCAGATACGCAGTATTTT.

In its sample, this clone was seen a few times. The chain recombines TRBV29-1 with TRBJ1-2; possibly TRBD1 for D (6 bases). Trimming removed 4 bases from V and 7 bases from J, with 19 bases in between. CDR3 length: 14 residues. Germline lookup yields CDR1 SQVTM and CDR2 ANQGSEA. This CDR3 is CSVVTGQVRRGYTF. CDR3 nucleotides: TGCAGCGTTGTAACAGGGCAAGTTCGGCGTGGCTACACCTTC. Using reference TRBV29-1 and TRBJ1-2 for the parts outside the CDR3, the full variable domain is SAVISQKPSRDICQRGTSLTIQCQVDSQVTMMFWYRQQPGQSLTLIATANQGSEATYESGFVIDKFPISRPNLTFSTLTVSNMSPEDSSIYLCSVVTGQVRRGYTFGSGTRLTVV.

The chain is built from TRBV29-1 and TRBJ2-1; D unresolved. The germline CDR1 and CDR2 sequences are SQVTM and ANQGSEA. The CDR3 length is 16 residues. V lost 4 bases and J 2 bases, leaving 18 bases between the germline ends. The CDR3 sequence: CSVGAIQLTPYNEQFF. CDR3 sequence (DNA): TGCAGCGTTGGCGCAATACAGCTTACCCCCTACAATGAGCAGTTCTTC.

Worth noting for this clone: The sample contains more than one DNA sequence encoding this CDR3. The genes are TRBV7-2 and TRBJ2-7; TRBD1 aligns across 9 bases. The J segment lost 3 bases and the V segment lost 2 bases, leaving 5 bases of the junction unmatched. This CDR3 has 15 amino acids. CDR1 and CDR2 from the germline V gene are SGHTA and FQGNSA. This CDR3 reads CASSLTPGQGYEQYF. DNA for the CDR3: TGTGCCAGCAGCTTAACCCCGGGACAGGGCTACGAGCAGTACTTC.

V gene TRBV5-8 combines with J gene TRBJ2-1; no clear D gene. This CDR3 has 12 amino acids. Trimming took off 6 bases at V and 6 bases at J, with 10 bases between the two ends. Germline CDR1 is SGHTS and CDR2 is YDEGEE. CDR3 DNA sequence: TGTGCCAGCAACTCAAACCGCAATGAGCAGTTCTTC. Amino acid sequence: CASNSNRNEQFF.

The chain couples TRBV19 to TRBJ1-4; 9 nucleotides line up with TRBD1. Germline loops: CDR1 LNHDA, CDR2 SQIVND (reference sequence). V lost 9 bases to trimming and J lost 0 bases; unmatched junction nucleotides: 8. The CDR3 runs to 16 residues. The CDR3 region is CASSPGQGTTNEKLFF. CDR3 sequence (DNA): TGTGCCAGCAGCCCGGGACAGGGTACAACTAATGAAAAACTGTTTTTT.

This chain links TRBV12-5 with TRBJ2-2; 10 bases line up with TRBD2. Unmatched junction bases numbered 6, after V lost 6 bases and J lost 5 bases. CDR3 length: 15 residues. Germline CDR1 is LGHNT and CDR2 is FRNRAP. In DNA, the CDR3 is TGTGCTAGTGGCCTAGCGGGAGCGGTAACCGGGGAGCTGTTTTTT. This encodes CASGLAGAVTGELFF.

The chain combines TRBV5-8 with TRBJ1-2; 7 nucleotides align to TRBD1. Germline V lookup: CDR1 SGHTS, CDR2 YDEGEE. The trim removed 0 bases at V and 4 bases at J, leaving 3 bases unmatched. CDR3 length: 14 amino acids. Written as DNA, the CDR3 is TGTGCCAGCAGCTTGGACAGGGGTCCCTATGGCTACACCTTC. Its protein is CASSLDRGPYGYTF.

This clone has more than one count but fewer than ten. The chain joins TRBV11-3 to TRBJ2-7, with a possible D match to TRBD1 (6 bases). Per the germline V gene, CDR1 is SGHNT and CDR2 is YENEEA. The CDR3 extends over 15 amino acids. V gave up 5 bases and J gave up 2 bases, with 16 bases separating them. The DNA for the CDR3 is TGTGCCAGCAGCCCTATAGTGGGGACACCCTACGAGCAGTACTTC. This gives the protein CASSPIVGTPYEQYF.

The chain has TRBV4-2 and TRBJ1-2, with 7 bases aligning to TRBD1. Trimming at V came to 0 bases and at J to 3 bases, leaving 7 bases not matched to a gene. This CDR3 is 16 amino acids long. Germline CDR1 is LGHNA and CDR2 is YNFKEQ. The DNA for the CDR3 is TGTGCCAGCAGCCAAGATTTGGGACAGCTAGACTATGGCTACACCTTC. Its protein product is CASSQDLGQLDYGYTF.

This clone was seen only a few times. The rearrangement joins TRBV5-6 to TRBJ2-5, with D possibly TRBD2 on 5 matching bases. Trimming stripped 4 bases from V and 2 bases from J, with 12 bases between. CDR1 is SGHDT, CDR2 YYEEEE, per germline. This CDR3 is 14 amino acids long. CDR3 amino acids: CASSGSGIQETQYF. The DNA of the CDR3 is TGTGCCAGCAGCGGGAGTGGGATTCAAGAGACCCAGTACTTC.

About this clone: The junction shows a germline mismatch at one end, possibly a read error. The rearrangement links TRBV7-7 to TRBJ1-3, with D maybe TRBD1 (6 bases). The CDR3 spans 14 residues. Looked up from germline, CDR1 is SSHAT and CDR2 is FNYEAQ (reference sequence). The CDR3 region has the DNA TGTGCTAGCAGCACGGGACAACCTGGAAACACCATATATTTT. Translating it yields CASSTGQPGNTIYF.

The V call is TRBV5-1, the J call TRBJ1-1; TRBD1 matches 7 bases. CDR1 and CDR2 from the germline V gene are SGHRS and YFSETQ. J lost 2 bases, V lost 0 bases, and 4 bases had no gene match. The length of the CDR3 is 15 residues. CDR3 DNA: TGCGCCAGCAGCTTGGTGGCAGGGGGAAACACTGAAGCTTTCTTT. This encodes CASSLVAGGNTEAFF. Full variable domain (remainder filled in from reference TRBV5-1 and TRBJ1-1): KAGVTQTPRYLIKTRGQQVTLSCSPISGHRSVSWYQQTPGQGLQFLFEYFSETQRNKGNFPGRFSGRQFSNSRSEMNVSTLELGDSALYLCASSLVAGGNTEAFFGQGTRLTVV.

In the case of this clone: This specimen includes other DNA sequences encoding the same CDR3. The CDR3 DNA reads as TGTGCCAGCAGAGCTCGGGACAGGGGGGGAAACACCATATATTTT. It translates to CASRARDRGGNTIYF. The chain links TRBV2 to TRBJ1-3, with TRBD1 matching 11 bases. J was trimmed by 4 bases and V by 6 bases; bases with no gene match: 5. Germline lookup yields CDR1 SNHLY and CDR2 FYNNEI. The CDR3 extends over 15 amino acids.

This clone was found a few times. The chain combines TRBV2 with TRBJ1-3; 7 bases line up with TRBD1. CDR1 SNHLY and CDR2 FYNNEI come from the germline V gene. The CDR3 consists of 17 residues. V lost 2 bases and J lost 3; bases outside the gene matches: 10. This CDR3 is CASSEQGPPGGGNTIYF. The CDR3 DNA reads as TGTGCCAGCAGTGAACAAGGACCCCCAGGGGGTGGAAACACCATATATTTT.

V usage is TRBV7-3 and J usage is TRBJ2-1; 10 bases line up with TRBD2. V shed 5 bases and J 5 bases; nucleotides not matched to a gene: 6. This CDR3 is 15 amino acids long. The germline V gene encodes CDR1 SGHTA and CDR2 FQGTGA. CDR3 in DNA: TGTGCCAGCAGCCCCCAGGGACTAGCGAACAATGAGCAGTTCTTC. It yields the protein CASSPQGLANNEQFF.